The rows below give T cell receptor beta chains drawn from one sample of a study of T cells in tuberculosis. Clones were read by immunoSEQ multiplex PCR, and TCRdb kept only the in-frame ones, dropping some. The sample holds some 90,000 clones; roughly 93% are singletons and the top ten take 1.9%. Input material: CD1b-GMM tetramer-negative cells sorted from PBMCs. The source is an adult woman with latent tuberculosis. Both conserved end residues are part of each CDR3. The D gene is left open where the match is weak. Size is stated for part of the rows, as once, few or many counts, or as a class when the clone is expanded.

few,TRBV19,TRBJ1-5,NA,CASSIVAQANQPQHF,TGTGCCAGTAGTATAGTCGCGCAGGCCAATCAGCCCCAGCATTTT
NA,TRBV2,TRBJ1-6,NA,CASMLETGNSPLHF,TGTGCCAGCATGCTGGAGACGGGAAATTCACCCCTCCACTTT
NA,TRBV6-6,TRBJ2-5,TRBD1,CASSYSGQGPQETQYF,TGTGCCAGCAGTTACAGTGGACAGGGTCCACAAGAGACCCAGTACTTC
NA,TRBV4-1,TRBJ1-5,NA,CASSQDLGVDQPQHF,TGCGCCAGCAGCCAAGATCTCGGGGTGGACCAGCCCCAGCATTTT
NA,TRBV15,TRBJ2-3,NA,CATSRDGERGPTDTQYF,TGTGCCACCAGCAGAGATGGAGAGCGAGGGCCCACAGATACGCAGTATTTT
few,TRBV6-4,TRBJ1-1,NA,CASSEGGGTEAFF,TGTGCCAGCAGTGAAGGGGGGGGCACTGAAGCTTTCTTT
NA,TRBV27,TRBJ2-1,TRBD1,CASSFSGQANEQFF,TGTGCCAGCAGTTTTTCGGGACAGGCGAATGAGCAGTTCTTC
NA,TRBV11-2,TRBJ2-5,NA,CASSLGLPETQYF,TGTGCCAGCAGCTTAGGACTACCGGAGACCCAGTACTTC
NA,TRBV2,TRBJ2-5,NA,CASSGMSRETQYF,TGTGCCAGCAGTGGTATGTCCAGAGAGACCCAGTACTTC
NA,TRBV7-9,TRBJ2-5,TRBD2,CASSPGLVGTQYF,TGTGCCAGCAGCCCGGGACTAGTTGGGACCCAGTACTTC
NA,TRBV7-2,TRBJ1-5,TRBD1,CASSPMRDRGAAQHF,TGTGCCAGCAGCCCTATGCGGGACAGGGGAGCAGCCCAGCATTTT
NA,TRBV11-2,TRBJ1-4,TRBD1,CASSLGQGENEKLFF,TGTGCCAGCAGCTTAGGACAGGGGGAAAATGAAAAACTGTTTTTT
NA,TRBV9,TRBJ2-2,NA,CASRQGNTGELFF,TGTGCCAGCAGACAGGGAAACACCGGGGAGCTGTTTTTT
once,TRBV4-3,TRBJ1-3,NA,CASSQERRPRDTIYF,TGCGCCAGCAGCCAAGAACGGCGCCCCCGGGACACCATATATTTT
NA,TRBV6-6,TRBJ1-1,TRBD1,CASSYFRDRMNTEAFF,TGTGCCAGCAGTTACTTTAGGGACAGGATGAACACTGAAGCTTTCTTT
NA,TRBV7-2,TRBJ1-5,TRBD1,CASSLARQGRVNSNQPQHF,TGTGCCAGCAGCTTAGCGAGACAGGGTCGGGTCAATAGCAATCAGCCCCAGCATTTT
NA,TRBV28,TRBJ2-3,TRBD2,CGATTSGVADTQYF,TGTGGCGCCACGACTAGCGGGGTGGCAGATACGCAGTATTTT
NA,TRBV7-9,TRBJ1-3,TRBD1,CASSLADRGTFTPGNTIYF,TGTGCCAGCAGCTTAGCGGACAGGGGGACCTTTACACCCGGAAACACCATATATTTT
NA,TRBV6-5,TRBJ2-7,NA,CASGSSYEQYF,TGTGCCAGCGGGAGCTCCTACGAGCAGTACTTC
NA,TRBV28,TRBJ1-1,TRBD1,CAGSPNSGQGEAFF,TGTGCCGGCAGTCCCAATTCAGGACAGGGAGAAGCTTTCTTT
NA,TRBV7-8,TRBJ1-3,TRBD1,CASSYRGSGNTIYF,TGTGCCAGCAGCTACAGGGGCTCTGGAAACACCATATATTTT
NA,TRBV2,TRBJ1-1,NA,CASSRLLTTEAFF,TGTGCCAGCAGTCGACTCCTTACAACCGAAGCTTTCTTT
NA,TRBV9,TRBJ2-2,NA,CASSVEGGAGGNTGELFF,TGTGCCAGCAGCGTAGAGGGGGGCGCAGGGGGGAACACCGGGGAGCTGTTTTTT
NA,TRBV19,TRBJ1-1,NA,CASSTQGGWTEAFF,TGTGCCAGTAGTACCCAAGGAGGGTGGACTGAAGCTTTCTTT
NA,TRBV2,TRBJ1-5,TRBD1,CASTPDRVDSNQPQHF,TGTGCCAGCACTCCGGACAGGGTGGATAGCAATCAGCCCCAGCATTTT
once,TRBV20-1,TRBJ1-3,NA,CSSQANTIYF,TGCAGTTCGCAGGCTAACACCATATATTTT
NA,TRBV9,TRBJ1-2,TRBD1,CASIRIRGLGGYTF,TGTGCCAGCATCCGAATAAGGGGGCTCGGTGGCTACACCTTC
NA,TRBV5-4,TRBJ2-6,NA,CASSSGSGANVLTF,TGTGCCAGCAGCTCAGGGTCTGGGGCCAACGTCCTGACTTTC